This T cell receptor beta chain is from a study of shared clonotypes between healthy human individuals. The CDR3 extends over 13 amino acids. CDR1 is MDHEN and CDR2 is SYDVKM in the germline V gene. Trimming left V 6 bases short and J 4 bases short, with 11 bases between. Concerning this clone: No antigen is known for it.

Study observations and caveats: In four donors, around 4.8% of naive CD4 clonotypes appeared in common. Relative to their counterparts shared across all four donors, non-shared clonotypes exhibited diminished generation probabilities.

Template for every sorted-subset replicate PCR totaled 150 to 250 ng DNA, 25,000 to 35,000 T cell genomes. Clones were sequenced by immunoSEQ multiplex PCR, and TCRdb holds only the in-frame ones, with some missing. The sample lists approximately 2.3 million clones; more than 85% were seen once. The source of this sequence is a man aged 18-30 years in good health. Some clones in this sample may be carry-over from other donors' samples. Material: naive CD4+ T cells from PBMCs. The sample's subset: CD45RA+ positively selected. J is TRBJ2-3 and V is TRBV28; D remains ambiguous. CDR3 amino acids: CASSYPIPDTQYF. The CDR3 bases are TGTGCCAGCAGCTACCCTATACCAGATACGCAGTATTTT. Full variable domain (missing parts from reference TRBV28 and TRBJ2-3): DVKVTQSSRYLVKRTGEKVFLECVQDMDHENMFWYRQDPGLGLRLIYFSYDVKMKEKGDIPEGYSVSREKKERFSLILESASTNQTSMYLCASSYPIPDTQYFGPGTRLTVL.